Shown below are 19 T cell receptor beta chains from a single sample sequenced in a study of human T cells and chemical hapten exposure. The sample's time point: patch test 2, 6 weeks after DPC sensitization. The treatment here: therapeutic diphenylcyclopropenone sensitization with weekly scalp DPC. TCRdb ran MiXCR on the RACE reads and lists one entry per CDR3 protein. The table has some 70,000 distinct CDR3 sequences, about 9.3% seen once. The material sequenced was whole blood, taken in connection with sensitization to the hapten diphenylcyclopropenone (DPC). The receptors come from a woman aged 50 to 60 with alopecia areata. Some clones in this sample may be carry-over from other donors' samples.

The chain employs TRBV29-1 and TRBJ2-3; no firm D call. The germline V gene has CDR1 SQVTM and CDR2 ANQGSEA. Trimming pared 7 bases from V and 0 bases from J, leaving 8 bases between. The CDR3 extends over 12 amino acids. DNA of the CDR3: TGCAGCGCTATAGACAGCACAGATACGCAGTATTTT. Its translation: CSAIDSTDTQYF.

Remarks on this clonotype: A much larger clone differs from this one at a single base, so this may be a read error. The chain joins TRBV11-2 to TRBJ1-5; D is unresolved. The length of the CDR3 is 13 residues. CDR1 SGHAT and CDR2 FQNNGV come from the germline V gene. Trimming removed 3 bases from V and 4 bases from J, with 7 bases in between. CDR3 sequence reads: CASSFDMNQPQHF. The DNA of the CDR3 is TGTGCCAGCAGCTTCGATATGAATCAGCCCCAGCATTTT.

This clonotype was seen ten or more times. This chain links TRBV29-1 with TRBJ1-1; D is uncertain. CDR3 size: 8 residues. From germline, CDR1 is SQVTM and CDR2 ANQGSEA. Deletions cut 7 bases from V and 13 bases from J, with 10 bases between. The DNA for the CDR3 is TGCAGCGCCTGGAAGGATTTCTTT. Translated: CSAWKDFF.

The rearrangement uses TRBV7-3 and TRBJ1-1; unclear D gene. Germline lookup yields CDR1 SGHTA and CDR2 FQGTGA. The length of the CDR3 is 13 residues. V was shortened by 3 bases and J by 5 bases, with 10 bases between the two germline ends. The CDR3 bases are TGTGCCAGCAGCTTGATGCGAACGACTGAAGCTTTCTTT. Protein product: CASSLMRTTEAFF.

This clonotype was counted ten times or more. The gene calls are TRBV15 and TRBJ1-2, with no clear D. The germline V and J ends were trimmed by 2 bases and 4 bases, with 14 bases remaining between them. The CDR3 extends over 15 amino acids. CDR1 LNHNV and CDR2 YYDKDF come from the germline V gene (reference sequence). The CDR3 reads CATSRRSTAGYGYTF. For the CDR3, the DNA is TGTGCCACCAGCAGACGGTCAACAGCGGGCTATGGCTACACCTTC.

This clonotype was detected ten times or more. The V gene is TRBV18, the J gene TRBJ2-3; the D is unclear. V shed 2 bases and J shed 0 bases, with 9 bases lying between them. Germline-derived CDR1 and CDR2 are KGHSH and LQKENI. There are 15 residues in the CDR3. The CDR3 nucleotides read TGTGCCAGCTCACCAACCGGCAGGAGCACAGATACGCAGTATTTT. This encodes CASSPTGRSTDTQYF.

This clonotype was observed at least ten times. This chain joins TRBV19 and TRBJ2-1; TRBD1 matches 9 bases. CDR3 length: 13 amino acids. Germline-derived CDR1 and CDR2 are LNHDA and SQIVND (reference sequence). The V and J ends lost 4 bases and 14 bases, in that order; junction bases with no gene match: 9. The DNA of the CDR3 is TGTGCCAGTAGTAACCCCCCCGACAGGGGGAAGTTCTTC. Amino acid sequence: CASSNPPDRGKFF.

This clonotype was seen ten or more times. The J gene is TRBJ1-1, the V gene TRBV30, with TRBD1 as a possible D gene (6 bases). The CDR3 consists of 13 residues. Trimming cost V 5 bases and J 4 bases, with 14 bases left between them. Germline values: CDR1 GTSNPN, CDR2 SVGIG (reference sequence). The CDR3 is CAWARGASTEAFF. In DNA, the CDR3 is TGTGCCTGGGCTAGGGGGGCGAGCACTGAAGCTTTCTTT.

This clonotype was counted ten times or more. The chain uses TRBV29-1 and TRBJ2-1; perhaps TRBD1 as D (6 bases). This CDR3 has 12 amino acids. V dropped 6 bases and J dropped 15 bases, with 21 bases sitting between them. From germline, CDR1 is SQVTM and CDR2 ANQGSEA. The CDR3 nucleotides are TGCAGCGTGCCAAACGAGGGACACCCCCTGTTCTTC. Encoded protein: CSVPNEGHPLFF.

This clonotype was picked up many times. V is TRBV6-1 and J is TRBJ2-3, with a possible D match to TRBD1 (5 bases). Germline loops: CDR1 MNHNS, CDR2 SASEGT. The CDR3 consists of 14 residues. The V end lost 6 bases, the J end lost 0 bases, and 10 bases lay between the germline ends. DNA for the CDR3: TGTGCCAGCAGGCAGGGCTTCAGCACAGATACGCAGTATTTT. It codes for CASRQGFSTDTQYF.

This clonotype was seen only a few times. The chain is built from TRBV10-3 and TRBJ1-1, with D uncertain. The V gene lost 2 bases and the J gene lost 0 bases, with 7 bases spanning the gap. Germline loops: CDR1 ENHRY, CDR2 SYGVKD. This CDR3 has 14 amino acids. The CDR3 sequence is CAISEGVLNTEAFF. DNA for the CDR3: TGTGCCATCAGTGAGGGCGTCCTGAACACTGAAGCTTTCTTT.

This clonotype came up many times. The chain couples TRBV9 to TRBJ2-5; D is uncertain. CDR1 and CDR2 from the germline V gene are SGDLS and YYNGEE. The CDR3 totals 13 residues. V lost 0 bases, J lost 1 base, and 4 bases lay in between. The CDR3 loop is CASSVGVQETQYF. The CDR3 region has the DNA TGTGCCAGCAGCGTAGGGGTCCAAGAGACCCAGTACTTC.

This clonotype was counted between two and nine times. This chain links TRBV11-2 with TRBJ2-1; no clear D gene. Looked up from germline, CDR1 is SGHAT and CDR2 is FQNNGV. V was clipped by 5 bases and J by 10 bases, with 9 bases between them. The CDR3 contains 11 residues. For the CDR3, the DNA is TGTGCCAGCAGCATATATTTGGAGCAGTTCTTC. Amino acid sequence: CASSIYLEQFF.

The chain is built from TRBV14 and TRBJ2-1; TRBD2 matches at 9 bases. Germline V CDR1 and CDR2: SGHDN, FVKESK. Losses at the gene ends were 1 base for V and 3 bases for J; bases not matched to a gene: 7. This CDR3 has 17 residues. CDR3 loop: CASSQVLGTSYYNEQFF. The DNA for the CDR3 is TGTGCCAGCAGCCAAGTCTTGGGGACTAGCTACTACAATGAGCAGTTCTTC.

This clonotype was seen a few times. This chain links TRBV30 with TRBJ1-6; possible D gene TRBD1, 6 bases. Germline CDR1 GTSNPN, CDR2 SVGIG (reference sequence). The V gene lost 5 bases and the J gene lost 7 bases, with 12 bases spanning the gap. The CDR3 spans 13 residues. The CDR3 here is CAWAGAINSPLHF. CDR3 nucleotide sequence: TGTGCCTGGGCGGGGGCCATCAATTCACCCCTCCACTTT.

This clonotype was found many times. The V call is TRBV12-3 or TRBV12-4, the J call TRBJ2-1; perhaps TRBD2 as D (6 bases). V was trimmed by 7 bases and J by 9 bases, leaving 19 bases between them. CDR3 size: 14 residues. The CDR3 region is CASTGRLEAAEQFF. CDR3 in DNA: TGTGCCAGCACAGGGAGACTAGAGGCTGCTGAGCAGTTCTTC.

This clonotype was seen many times. The chain carries TRBV29-1 and TRBJ2-5; 8 nucleotides agree with TRBD2. V was pared by 1 base and J by 5 bases, with 3 bases of the junction left unmatched. Looked up from germline, CDR1 is SQVTM and CDR2 is ANQGSEA. This CDR3 spans 13 amino acids. CDR3 protein: CSVEAAGVETQYF. The CDR3 coding sequence is TGCAGCGTTGAAGCAGCGGGAGTTGAGACCCAGTACTTC.

This clonotype has a count of ten or more. V is TRBV3-1 and J is TRBJ2-5; D unclear. Trimming took 1 base from V and 4 from J, leaving 10 bases between them. CDR3 size: 14 residues. Looked up from germline, CDR1 is LGHDT and CDR2 is YNNKEL (reference sequence). This CDR3 reads CASSQGAVGETQYF. The CDR3, as DNA: TGTGCCAGCAGCCAAGGGGCCGTTGGAGAGACCCAGTACTTC.

This clonotype showed up just a few times. J is TRBJ2-1 and V is TRBV10-1; 8 nucleotides align to TRBD2. Germline CDR1 is WNHNN and CDR2 is SYGVQD (reference sequence). CDR3 size: 14 residues. V dropped 7 bases and J dropped 5; count of bases not matched to a gene: 7. The CDR3 sequence is CASTGGRKNNEQFF. The CDR3 region has the DNA TGCGCCAGCACCGGCGGGAGGAAGAACAATGAGCAGTTCTTC.